This passage covers 29 T cell receptor beta chains from one sample sequenced in a study of molecular identifiers for immune sequencing clone quantification. Each CDR3 protein gets one entry after TCRdb re-called the PCR reads with MiXCR. The sample has roughly 630,000 distinct CDR3 sequences, 25% seen once. The sequencing input was naive CD8+ T cells from blood, with Jurkat cell RNA spiked in. Documented subset: FACS-sorted CD8+CD4-CCR7+CD45RA+ naive T cells. Receptors were obtained from a human donor in good health. Some libraries in this study had Jurkat cell RNA spiked in.

Of note for this clonotype: This clone may be a read error of a much larger clone one base away. The V call is TRBV9, the J call TRBJ2-7, with D tentatively TRBD2 (5 bases). CDR1 and CDR2 (germline): SGDLS, YYNGEE. The CDR3 contains 15 residues. The CDR3 nucleotides read TGTGCCAGCAGCGTAGGCCCCGACACTGACTACGCGCAGTACTTC. It encodes CASSVGPDTDYAQYF.

This clonotype was counted at least ten times. The chain employs TRBV13 and TRBJ1-1; 11 nucleotides line up with TRBD1. Per the germline V gene, CDR1 is PRHDT and CDR2 is FYEKMQ (reference sequence). J was trimmed by 3 bases and V by 5 bases; bases with no gene match: 5. The CDR3 consists of 15 residues. In DNA, the CDR3 is TGTGCCAGCAGCCCCCGGGGACAGGGGGACACTGAAGCTTTCTTT. Translating it yields CASSPRGQGDTEAFF.

This clonotype was counted only a few times. The V gene is TRBV19, the J gene TRBJ1-1; D is uncertain. Germline CDR1 and CDR2: LNHDA and SQIVND (reference sequence). Trimming removed 3 bases from V and 4 bases from J, with 15 bases in between. The CDR3 contains 15 residues. As DNA, the CDR3 is TGTGCCAGTAGTATGGGGAACAGCGGGGTCACTGAAGCTTTCTTT. Amino acid sequence: CASSMGNSGVTEAFF.

This clonotype was recorded many times. The chain links TRBV9 to TRBJ1-2; maybe TRBD1 (5 bases). The germline V gene encodes CDR1 SGDLS and CDR2 YYNGEE. The V end was cut by 0 bases, the J end by 4 bases, with 25 bases between. The CDR3 is 19 amino acids. The CDR3 DNA is TGTGCCAGCAGCGTAGTAGGTGGGAAGGGGAGGGTTGTTGGCTATGGCTACACCTTC. Translation: CASSVVGGKGRVVGYGYTF.

This clonotype occurred many times. The chain employs TRBV4-3 and TRBJ1-1, with D unclear. Germline V gene data show CDR1 as LGHNA and CDR2 as YSLEER. The CDR3 length is 15 residues. V lost 0 bases and J 2 bases, leaving 10 bases between the germline ends. The CDR3 nucleotides read TGCGCCAGCAGCCAAGATCGGCACCGAAACACTGAAGCTTTCTTT. It is translated as CASSQDRHRNTEAFF.

This chain uses TRBV4-1 with TRBJ2-7; 12 bases agree with TRBD1. CDR1 and CDR2 from the germline V gene are MGHRA and YSYEKL. V lost 1 base and J lost 7; bases outside the gene matches: 5. This CDR3 is built from 15 residues. The CDR3 DNA is TGCGCCAGCAGCCAAGCCGGGACAGGGGGCTGGGAGCAGTACTTC. It encodes CASSQAGTGGWEQYF.

Points on this clonotype: A read error may account for a junction end that differs from germline. This chain links TRBV4-3 with TRBJ1-5, with D perhaps TRBD1 (5 bases). The CDR3 totals 15 residues. In germline, CDR1 is LGHNA, CDR2 YSLEER. The CDR3 bases are TGCGCCAGCAGTCAAGCTTGGGACCGACATCAGCCCCAGCATTTT. As protein: CASSQAWDRHQPQHF.

The chain joins TRBV29-1 to TRBJ2-1; a weak D match, TRBD1 (6 bases). CDR1 is SQVTM and CDR2 is ANQGSEA in the germline V gene. The CDR3 is made up of 13 amino acids. The CDR3 region is CTAGQGLDLEQFF. In DNA form, the CDR3 reads TGCACCGCCGGGCAGGGGTTAGATCTTGAGCAGTTCTTC.

This chain joins TRBV3-1 and TRBJ1-5, with D possibly TRBD1 on 5 matching bases. Germline lookup yields CDR1 LGHDT and CDR2 YNNKEL (reference sequence). V was trimmed by 0 bases and J by 9 bases, leaving 12 bases between them. The CDR3 is 14 residues long. CDR3 in DNA: TGTGCCAGCAGCCAAGATTGGGGGAGCGGGCCCCAGCATTTT. This sequence encodes CASSQDWGSGPQHF. The whole variable domain, remainder taken from reference TRBV3-1 and TRBJ1-5, is DTAVSQTPKYLVTQMGNDKSIKCEQNLGHDTMYWYKQDSKKFLKIMFSYNNKELIINETVPNRFSPKSPDKAHLNLHINSLELGDSAVYFCASSQDWGSGPQHFGDGTRLSIL.

Concerning this clonotype itself: A clone one base away is much larger, so this may be a read error. The rearrangement uses TRBV12-3 or TRBV12-4 and TRBJ2-2; possible D gene TRBD2, 5 bases. This CDR3 region has 13 residues. CDR3 amino acids: CASSFGTTGELLF. CDR3 nucleotide sequence: TGTGCCAGCAGTTTCGGTACAACCGGGGAGCTGCTTTTT.

The gene calls are TRBV11-2 and TRBJ1-4; 9 nucleotides match TRBD1. V lost 1 base, J lost 3 bases, and 15 bases stayed unmatched. The germline gives CDR1 SGHAT, CDR2 FQNNGV. The CDR3 has 20 residues. DNA of the CDR3: TGTGCCAGCAGCTTAGCGGCGGGGACAGGGTGGCTTGAGGCTAATGAAAAACTGTTTTTT. Its translation: CASSLAAGTGWLEANEKLFF.

Ten or more counts support this clonotype. The rearrangement links TRBV29-1 to TRBJ2-5; D is ambiguous. Germline loops: CDR1 SQVTM, CDR2 ANQGSEA. Trimming took 3 bases from V and 2 from J, leaving 10 bases between them. The CDR3 runs 13 residues. CDR3 coding DNA: TGCAGCGTTGAGCTCCCAGCACAAGAGACCCAGTACTTC. Its translation is CSVELPAQETQYF.

There are a few counts of this clonotype. The J gene is TRBJ2-7, the V gene TRBV13; no clear D gene. This CDR3 contains 14 residues. Trimming took off 4 bases at V and 0 bases at J, with 10 bases between the two ends. Germline CDR1 and CDR2: PRHDT and FYEKMQ (reference sequence). CDR3 sequence reads: CASSSTETSYEQYF. CDR3 sequence (DNA): TGTGCCAGCAGCTCCACGGAGACCTCCTACGAGCAGTACTTC.

This clonotype came up a few times. The chain is built from TRBV19 and TRBJ2-5, with 8 positions matching TRBD2. Germline V CDR1 and CDR2: LNHDA, SQIVND (reference sequence). V trimming: 1 base; J trimming: 4 bases; junction bases outside the gene matches: 2. CDR3 length: 14 residues. In DNA, the CDR3 is TGTGCCAGTAGTATAGTCGCGGGAGGAGAGACCCAGTACTTC. Translated: CASSIVAGGETQYF.

This clonotype turned up a few times. This rearrangement joins TRBV15 to TRBJ2-5; maybe TRBD1 (8 bases). V lost 4 bases and J 4 bases, leaving 22 bases between the germline ends. CDR3 size: 17 residues. In germline, CDR1 is LNHNV, CDR2 YYDKDF (reference sequence). The CDR3 sequence is CATSIGPYTGGVETQYF. The CDR3 coding sequence is TGTGCCACCAGCATCGGACCGTATACAGGGGGGGTAGAGACCCAGTACTTC.

This clonotype was detected a few times. One end of the junction is discordant with germline, which a read error may explain. This sequence joins TRBV6-2 or TRBV6-3 and TRBJ2-7; 7 bases match TRBD2. Germline lookup yields CDR1 MNHEY and CDR2 SVGEGT. This CDR3 is built from 12 residues. CDR3 nucleotides: TGTGCCAGCGGTTATTCCGGCGGGAGTCTGAACTTC. This gives the protein CASGYSGGSLNF.

The chain recombines TRBV27 with TRBJ1-1; 8 bases agree with TRBD1. The V gene end was trimmed by 5 bases and the J gene end by 1 base; junction bases not matched to a gene: 6. CDR1 is MNHEY and CDR2 is SMNVEV in the germline V gene (reference sequence). The CDR3 covers 15 residues. The CDR3 sequence is CASSPRQGWNTEAFF. CDR3 DNA sequence: TGTGCCAGCAGTCCTCGACAGGGGTGGAACACTGAAGCTTTCTTT.

This clonotype has ten or more counts. CDR3 in amino acids: CASIGTEAFF. The CDR3 nucleotides are TGTGCCAGCATCGGCACTGAAGCTTTCTTT. The chain employs TRBV6-6 and TRBJ1-1; no clear D gene. Germline CDR1 and CDR2: MNHNY and SVGAGI (reference sequence). The CDR3 covers 10 residues. Deletions cut 7 bases from V and 4 bases from J, with 4 bases between.

The CDR3 loop is CASSLAGATQPQHF. CDR3 nucleotide sequence: TGTGCCAGCAGTTTAGCAGGGGCTACTCAGCCCCAGCATTTT. V gene TRBV12-3 or TRBV12-4 combines with J gene TRBJ1-5; D perhaps matches TRBD1 (5 bases). This CDR3 region has 14 residues. Trimming cost V 0 bases and J 6 bases, with 9 bases left between them.

This clonotype was observed at least ten times. The rearrangement links TRBV19 to TRBJ2-6; no clear D. Trimming pared 9 bases from V and 2 bases from J, leaving 20 bases between. The CDR3 is 17 amino acids. Germline CDR1 LNHDA, CDR2 SQIVND (reference sequence). The CDR3 DNA is TGTGCCAGCGAAGGGATGTTGGAAAGGGCTGGGGCCAACGTCCTGACTTTC. Translating gives CASEGMLERAGANVLTF.

This clonotype has ten or more counts. The chain uses TRBV4-1 and TRBJ2-7; D remains unclear. Trimming stripped 6 bases from V and 5 bases from J, with 20 bases between. CDR3 length: 15 amino acids. CDR1 MGHRA and CDR2 YSYEKL come from the germline V gene. The CDR3 region is CASSPRSDLRNEQYF. The CDR3, as DNA: TGCGCCAGCAGTCCCCGCTCGGACCTGAGGAACGAGCAGTACTTC.

This clonotype turned up a few times. This sequence joins TRBV6-2 or TRBV6-3 and TRBJ2-7, with unresolved D. The CDR3 is 15 amino acids. The germline V and J ends were trimmed by 0 bases and 2 bases, with 11 bases remaining between them. CDR1 is MNHEY, CDR2 SVGEGT, per germline. CDR3 protein: CASSYSTRLPYEQYF. The CDR3 DNA sequence: TGTGCCAGCAGTTACTCGACTCGACTCCCCTACGAGCAGTACTTC.

This clonotype was picked up many times. The V gene is TRBV19, the J gene TRBJ2-6; TRBD1 or TRBD2 may be the D gene (5 bases each). Germline values: CDR1 LNHDA, CDR2 SQIVND (reference sequence). CDR3 length: 15 amino acids. V gave up 5 bases and J gave up 4 bases, with 12 bases separating them. CDR3 DNA sequence: TGTGCCAGTAGTCCAGGGAGTCGCGGGGCCAACGTCCTGACTTTC. Protein product: CASSPGSRGANVLTF.

The rearrangement links TRBV13 to TRBJ2-3; possibly TRBD1 or TRBD2 for D (6 bases each). Trimming removed 5 bases from V and 2 bases from J, with 23 bases in between. Per the germline V gene, CDR1 is PRHDT and CDR2 is FYEKMQ (reference sequence). This CDR3 contains 18 residues. CDR3 sequence: CASSPGLTLLGHTDTQYF. CDR3 in DNA: TGTGCCAGCAGCCCCGGACTAACACTCCTGGGACACACAGATACGCAGTATTTT.

The rearrangement uses TRBV3-1 and TRBJ2-3; no definite D call. Germline values: CDR1 LGHDT, CDR2 YNNKEL (reference sequence). The germline V and J ends were trimmed by 0 bases and 2 bases, with 18 bases remaining between them. The CDR3 has 18 residues. Here the CDR3 DNA reads TGTGCCAGCAGCCAAGAAACCTCCGGTGGTACCACCACAGATACGCAGTATTTT. Encoded protein: CASSQETSGGTTTDTQYF.

This rearrangement joins TRBV7-9 to TRBJ2-1; TRBD1 agrees at 7 bases. Germline assignment: CDR1 SEHNR and CDR2 FQNEAQ (reference sequence). J lost 8 bases, V lost 2 bases, and 9 bases had no gene match. The CDR3 length is 15 residues. The CDR3 nucleotides are TGTGCCAGCAGCTTATTACAGGGGCTTTTCCATGAGCAGTTCTTC. Translated: CASSLLQGLFHEQFF.

This clonotype was seen many times. The chain joins TRBV7-9 to TRBJ2-7; possible D gene TRBD2, 6 bases. Looked up from germline, CDR1 is SEHNR and CDR2 is FQNEAQ (reference sequence). The V gene lost 4 bases and the J gene lost 5 bases, with 18 bases spanning the gap. The CDR3 is 15 amino acids. CDR3 amino acids: CASSSLVGRGNEQYF. The DNA for the CDR3 is TGTGCCAGCAGCTCTCTAGTTGGCCGGGGGAACGAGCAGTACTTC. Looking up the rest from reference TRBV7-9 and TRBJ2-7 gives the full variable domain: DTGVSQNPRHKITKRGQNVTFRCDPISEHNRLYWYRQTLGQGPEFLTYFQNEAQLEKSRLLSDRFSAERPKGSFSTLEIQRTEQGDSAMYLCASSSLVGRGNEQYFGPGTRLTVT.

J is TRBJ1-2 and V is TRBV27; 7 bases are a match to TRBD1. This CDR3 has 13 residues. V dropped 1 base and J dropped 8; count of bases not matched to a gene: 4. CDR1 MNHEY and CDR2 SMNVEV come from the germline V gene (reference sequence). CDR3 residues: CASSLLGTEGYTF. The DNA for the CDR3 is TGTGCCAGCAGTTTATTAGGGACAGAAGGCTACACCTTC.

The genes are TRBV2 and TRBJ2-6; 7 nucleotides align to TRBD1. Germline V gives CDR1 SNHLY, CDR2 FYNNEI. The trim removed 7 bases at V and 1 base at J, leaving 4 bases unmatched. The CDR3 extends over 15 amino acids. CDR3 DNA sequence: TGTGCCAGCAAAGAGACAGGGTCTGGGGCCAACGTCCTGACTTTC. The encoded protein is CASKETGSGANVLTF. Drawing the rest from reference TRBV2 and TRBJ2-6, the complete variable domain is EPEVTQTPSHQVTQMGQEVILRCVPISNHLYFYWYRQILGQKVEFLVSFYNNEISEKSEIFDDQFSVERPDGSNFTLKIRSTKLEDSAMYFCASKETGSGANVLTFGAGSRLTVL.